These T cell receptor beta chains were read from a single sample in a study of pediatric ulcerative colitis. TCRdb's table, derived via immunoSEQ multiplex PCR, lists solely in-frame clones and lacks some. The sample records under 50,000 clones, over 70% being singletons. Input material: gut tissue. These receptors were taken from a girl aged 10 to 17 with moderate ulcerative colitis. The conserved cysteine and the conserved F or W are not part of the CDR3 here. The size field is filled for only some rows; it gives once, few, many or a size class.

TRBV7-2	17	TRBJ1-2	NA	ASSLAYRVRRARRGGYT
TRBV7-2	12	TRBJ2-3	NA	ASSPSWVTDTQY
TRBV7-7	12	TRBJ2-5	NA	ASSLEAGGETQY
TRBV5-1	11	TRBJ1-4	NA	ASSLGGTEKLF
TRBV4-3	11	TRBJ1-6	few	ASSQDRDSPLH
TRBV11-2	13	TRBJ1-5	NA	ASSLAGGGNQPQH
TRBV5-1	13	TRBJ2-1	few	ASSQGFGELDEQF
TRBV15	14	TRBJ2-2	NA	ATSREGLAVTGELF
TRBV27	13	TRBJ2-7	NA	ASAPQRGLSYEQY
TRBV4-1	15	TRBJ2-2	NA	ASSQAWRGGHIGELF
TRBV7-2	11	TRBJ2-2	NA	ASSLGHTGELF
TRBV19	11	TRBJ2-7	NA	ASSRGGTYEQY
TRBV6-6	12	TRBJ1-3	NA	ASSYFPRDKGIY
TRBV18	13	TRBJ1-1	few	ASSPTPGMNTEAF
TRBV14	11	TRBJ1-2	NA	ASSQMDRYGYT
TRBV7-9	13	TRBJ2-1	NA	ASSPGLAGGIEQF
TRBV6-5	13	TRBJ2-7	NA	ASSRLGQGPGEQY
TRBV5-1	12	TRBJ1-1	NA	ASSWVNEDTEAF
TRBV4-2	13	TRBJ1-2	NA	ASSQERDRAYGYT
TRBV19	12	TRBJ1-1	NA	ASRMSLMNTEAF
TRBV5-1	12	TRBJ2-4	few	ASAAGARGNIQY
TRBV4-2	13	TRBJ1-1	NA	ASSQGGQGGTEAF
TRBV6-5	11	TRBJ1-2	NA	ASSRDRDYGYT
TRBV5-1	12	TRBJ1-3	NA	ASSLGRSGNTIY
TRBV15	13	TRBJ2-1	NA	ATSREDRGLNEQF
TRBV15	14	TRBJ2-1	NA	ATSRGGADYNNEQF
TRBV28	15	TRBJ2-3	NA	ASSPPRLAGSTDTQY
TRBV9	14	TRBJ2-3	NA	ASSVGTTSSTDTQY
TRBV30	16	TRBJ2-1	NA	AWRGRFGRERTYNEQF
TRBV30	14	TRBJ1-1	NA	AWREVRGDLNTEAF
TRBV6-1	13	TRBJ1-5	NA	ASSENTGVYQPQH
TRBV9	12	TRBJ2-1	NA	ASSLNSYGNEQF
TRBV18	10	TRBJ2-7	once	ASSQQISEQY
TRBV6-6	14	TRBJ1-5	few	ASSYRREGDNQPQH
TRBV6-5	13	TRBJ2-7	NA	ASRPLRGQNYEQY
TRBV7-5	14	TRBJ2-5	NA	ARSFRLRAPQETQY
TRBV6-6	10	TRBJ1-1	NA	ASSSRGSEAF
TRBV10-3	12	TRBJ2-5	few	AISGTSGEETQY
TRBV11-2	13	TRBJ2-1	NA	ASSLANGINNEQF